The 21 T cell receptor beta chains reported below all come from one sample, sequenced in a study of blood T cell repertoires in COVID-19. Profiled with immunoSEQ multiplex PCR; TCRdb holds only in-frame clones, not every one. The table has about 340,000 clones, almost 90% seen once. Material: peripheral blood. Receptors originate from a woman between 70 and 85 years old with COVID-19, enrolled during active disease.

The gene calls are TRBV28 and TRBJ1-5; possible D gene TRBD1, 5 bases. The length of the CDR3 is 14 residues. Trimming left V 5 bases short and J 5 bases short, with 13 bases between. Germline V lookup: CDR1 MDHEN, CDR2 SYDVKM. CDR3 amino acids: CASSLLREDQPQHF. The CDR3 nucleotides read TGTGCCAGCAGTCTCCTCAGGGAGGATCAGCCCCAGCATTTT.

CDR3 coding DNA: TGTGCCAGCGTACCCAACAGGGGCACAGATACGCAGTATTTT. This sequence encodes CASVPNRGTDTQYF. The rearrangement joins TRBV11-2 to TRBJ2-3, with D perhaps TRBD1 (6 bases). The V end was cut by 8 bases, the J end by 1 base, with 13 bases between. The CDR3 spans 14 residues. Germline values: CDR1 SGHAT, CDR2 FQNNGV.

This rearrangement joins TRBV10-3 to TRBJ1-1; no clear D. Germline CDR1 and CDR2: ENHRY and SYGVKD. Trimming took 3 bases from V and 5 from J, leaving 16 bases between them. CDR3 size: 15 residues. The CDR3 bases are TGTGCCATCAGTGACCGCCGGGGAGGAGGGACTGAAGCTTTCTTT. The encoded protein is CAISDRRGGGTEAFF.

This clone was picked up one time. CDR3: CASSLSGDEKLFF. The DNA for the CDR3 is TGTGCCAGTAGTCTCTCAGGGGACGAAAAACTGTTTTTT. The chain carries TRBV19 and TRBJ1-4; tentatively, D is TRBD1 (6 bases). CDR1 is LNHDA and CDR2 is SQIVND in the germline V gene (reference sequence). V lost 5 bases and J 8 bases, leaving 12 bases between the germline ends. CDR3 length: 13 amino acids.

This rearrangement joins TRBV19 to TRBJ1-3; unclear D gene. Germline CDR1 LNHDA, CDR2 SQIVND (reference sequence). V was shortened by 3 bases and J by 0 bases, with 18 bases between the two germline ends. The CDR3 runs to 18 residues. CDR3: CASSIPPLQIRSGNTIYF. CDR3 sequence (DNA): TGTGCCAGTAGTATCCCCCCCCTACAGATCCGCTCTGGAAACACCATATATTTT.

The chain is built from TRBV6-5 and TRBJ1-4; D remains ambiguous. Germline V gene lookup returns CDR1 MNHEY and CDR2 SVGAGI. The CDR3 is 13 residues long. V was cut by 7 bases and J by 8 bases, with 14 bases left in between. CDR3 sequence: CASKFHGREKLFF. The CDR3 DNA is TGTGCCAGCAAGTTCCATGGGCGAGAAAAACTGTTTTTT.

V usage is TRBV4-1 and J usage is TRBJ1-3; D call uncertain. CDR3 length: 15 residues. V dropped 2 bases and J dropped 0 bases, with 8 bases sitting between them. CDR1 is MGHRA, CDR2 YSYEKL, per germline. In DNA, the CDR3 is TGCGCCAGCAGCCAATTATTCCTCTCTGGAAACACCATATATTTT. Translated, it gives CASSQLFLSGNTIYF.

V usage is TRBV7-9 and J usage is TRBJ1-2; D is possibly TRBD1 (6 bases). The CDR3 sequence is 13 residues long. Per germline, CDR1 SEHNR and CDR2 FQNEAQ (reference sequence). Trimming took off 7 bases at V and 5 bases at J, with 14 bases between the two ends. CDR3 region: CASTPEGVYGYTF. The CDR3 DNA sequence: TGTGCCAGCACCCCCGAGGGGGTATATGGCTACACCTTC.

This rearrangement joins TRBV11-2 to TRBJ2-5; no clear D. Between the trimmed V and J ends, which lost 1 base and 4 bases, there was a span of 7 bases. The CDR3 totals 13 residues. Germline CDR1 SGHAT, CDR2 FQNNGV. CDR3 DNA sequence: TGTGCCAGCAGCTTAGTCGTAGTAGAGACCCAGTACTTC. Its translation is CASSLVVVETQYF.

This chain uses TRBV19 with TRBJ1-1; D is uncertain. The V gene lost 6 bases and the J gene lost 1 base, with 18 bases spanning the gap. The CDR3 covers 16 residues. Germline CDR1 LNHDA, CDR2 SQIVND (reference sequence). Here the CDR3 DNA reads TGTGCCAGTAGAATAACAACGGGTCTAGGGAACACTGAAGCTTTCTTT. This codes for CASRITTGLGNTEAFF.

The CDR3 loop reads CASSEGERQPQHF. The CDR3 nucleotides read TGTGCCAGCAGTGAAGGGGAGCGTCAGCCCCAGCATTTT. The chain couples TRBV2 to TRBJ1-5; unclear D gene. The ends were cut back, 1 base at V and 6 bases at J, with 7 bases in the middle. This CDR3 spans 13 amino acids. CDR1 is SNHLY and CDR2 is FYNNEI in the germline V gene.

This chain links TRBV2 with TRBJ1-1; D gene uncertain. Germline V gene lookup returns CDR1 SNHLY and CDR2 FYNNEI. Trimming removed 7 bases from V and 5 bases from J, with 17 bases in between. The CDR3 loop spans 14 amino acids. In DNA form, the CDR3 reads TGTGCCAGCACTCCAGTCGGGTTTGGGACTGAAGCTTTCTTT. This gives the protein CASTPVGFGTEAFF.

The V gene is TRBV30, the J gene TRBJ1-1; D may be TRBD1 (5 bases). The CDR3 runs 11 residues. V was trimmed by 2 bases and J by 10 bases, leaving 11 bases between them. Germline V CDR1 and CDR2: GTSNPN, SVGIG (reference sequence). DNA of the CDR3: TGTGCCTGGAGTCCAGGGCTGGGAGCTTTCTTT. Its protein is CAWSPGLGAFF.

This chain uses TRBV9 with TRBJ1-2, with D perhaps matching TRBD1 (5 bases). The CDR3 is 14 residues long. V was cut by 0 bases and J by 4 bases, with 10 bases left in between. The germline V gene encodes CDR1 SGDLS and CDR2 YYNGEE. The CDR3 nucleotides read TGTGCCAGCAGCGTAGACGGAAGGGGCTATGGCTACACCTTC. It translates to CASSVDGRGYGYTF.

This chain joins TRBV5-6 and TRBJ2-3, with 8 positions matching TRBD2. Germline CDR1 is SGHDT and CDR2 is YYEEEE. J was trimmed by 4 bases and V by 4 bases; bases with no gene match: 2. The CDR3 runs 13 residues. The CDR3 loop is CASSPGGPDTQYF. The DNA of the CDR3 is TGTGCCAGCAGCCCGGGGGGGCCAGATACGCAGTATTTT.

The chain has TRBV7-8 and TRBJ1-5, with a tentative D call TRBD1 (5 bases). Germline assignment: CDR1 SGHVS and CDR2 FQNEAQ. This CDR3 contains 14 residues. Trimming stripped 5 bases from V and 4 bases from J, with 12 bases between. CDR3 bases: TGTGCCAGCAGCCCAGGTGGGGCAAATCAGCCCCAGCATTTT. The encoded protein is CASSPGGANQPQHF.

This clone has just one count. V usage is TRBV28 and J usage is TRBJ1-5; possible D gene TRBD1, 6 bases. Trimming took 6 bases from V and 6 from J, leaving 18 bases between them. CDR3 length: 15 amino acids. Germline CDR1 and CDR2: MDHEN and SYDVKM. CDR3 in amino acids: CASSPQQGLVQPQHF. CDR3 DNA sequence: TGTGCCAGCAGCCCTCAACAGGGTTTGGTTCAGCCCCAGCATTTT.

The CDR3 spells CASSTRAGESGYTF. CDR3 nucleotide sequence: TGTGCCAGCAGCACCCGAGCAGGGGAGAGTGGCTACACCTTC. This sequence joins TRBV9 and TRBJ1-2; a possible D gene is TRBD1 (6 bases). Trimming took off 4 bases at V and 7 bases at J, with 17 bases between the two ends. The CDR3 sequence is 14 residues long. The germline V gene encodes CDR1 SGDLS and CDR2 YYNGEE.

V and J are TRBV11-2 and TRBJ1-1, with D perhaps TRBD1 (6 bases). This CDR3 has 13 amino acids. The V and J ends lost 5 bases and 5 bases respectively, with 12 bases between them. CDR1 is SGHAT, CDR2 FQNNGV, per germline. The CDR3, as DNA: TGTGCCAGCAGCACGGACAGAGGGACTGAAGCTTTCTTT. Amino acid sequence: CASSTDRGTEAFF.

A few counts support this clone. The chain couples TRBV11-2 to TRBJ2-5; TRBD2 is a possible D gene (6 bases). CDR1 and CDR2 from the germline V gene are SGHAT and FQNNGV. The CDR3 extends over 16 amino acids. V gave up 4 bases and J gave up 0 bases, with 15 bases separating them. The CDR3 loop reads CASSYRGTGYQETQYF. In DNA form, the CDR3 reads TGTGCCAGCAGCTACCGCGGGACTGGGTACCAAGAGACCCAGTACTTC. Full variable domain (missing parts from reference TRBV11-2 and TRBJ2-5): EAGVAQSPRYKIIEKRQSVAFWCNPISGHATLYWYQQILGQGPKLLIQFQNNGVVDDSQLPKDRFSAERLKGVDSTLKIQPAKLEDSAVYLCASSYRGTGYQETQYFGPGTRLLVL.

The chain has TRBV18 and TRBJ1-2; D is ambiguous. Germline loops: CDR1 KGHSH, CDR2 LQKENI. V was pared by 3 bases and J by 4 bases, with 15 bases between. The CDR3 totals 15 residues. CDR3 sequence reads: CASSPGEGASYGYTF. The CDR3 DNA reads TGTGCCAGCTCACCTGGGGAGGGAGCCAGCTATGGCTACACCTTC.